One and the same sample provided the 26 T cell receptor beta chains below, sequenced in a study of regulatory dendritic cells for organ transplantation (dated by TCRdb to the late 2010s). Which antigens these TCRs recognize remains unknown. Sorted T cell subsets were CFSE-labeled and co-cultured for roughly 5 days with allogeneic regulatory or mature dendritic cells at a 1:10 DC:T ratio. Libraries were built with the immunoSEQ multiplex PCR assay. This immuneACCESS table, as held by TCRdb, lists in-frame sequences with V and J called but not all clones. Of the missing ones, under half trace to an unresolved V gene in checked studies; the others have no known cause. For this sample there are about 21,000 clones; roughly 87% appear just once. About 0.24% of the sample goes to the ten largest clones. Source material: naive CD4+ T cells from blood cultured with dendritic cells. The meaning of the sample's cell subset or site label: CD45RA+ naive T cells. The receptors were sampled from a human donor in good health.

DNA of the CDR3: TGTGCCAGCAGTGAAGGGGACTACACCGGGGAGCTGTTTTTT. It translates to CASSEGDYTGELFF. The chain links TRBV2 to TRBJ2-2; D is possibly TRBD2 (6 bases). V was cut by 1 base and J by 3 bases, with 6 bases left in between. This CDR3 has 14 amino acids. Germline values: CDR1 SNHLY, CDR2 FYNNEI.

This rearrangement joins TRBV2 to TRBJ2-3; tentative D call: TRBD2 (7 bases). Trimming removed 11 bases at V and 1 base at J, with 16 bases between. CDR3 length equals 14 residues. Per the germline V gene, CDR1 is SNHLY and CDR2 is FYNNEI. CDR3 region: CAFQWGGRTDTQYF. Written as DNA, the CDR3 is TGTGCCTTTCAGTGGGGGGGGCGCACAGATACGCAGTATTTT.

This clone has only a few counts. V is TRBV4-2 and J is TRBJ2-7; the D gene is possibly TRBD2 (6 bases). V lost 4 bases to trimming and J lost 5 bases, with 18 bases between them. CDR1 is LGHNA, CDR2 YNFKEQ, per germline. This CDR3 is 15 amino acids long. The CDR3 loop reads CASSLLSGGADEQYF. The CDR3 DNA follows: TGTGCCAGCAGCCTCCTCTCCGGGGGAGCCGACGAGCAGTACTTC.

The V and J genes are TRBV5-1 and TRBJ1-4; D is unclear. CDR3 length equals 16 residues. The V and J ends lost 7 bases and 8 bases respectively, with 24 bases between them. Germline assignment: CDR1 SGHRS and CDR2 YFSETQ. In DNA form, the CDR3 reads TGCGCCAGCCCAACCCCTAGAGCCTCCGGAAAAGAAAAACTGTTTTTT. It codes for CASPTPRASGKEKLFF.

The chain uses TRBV19 and TRBJ1-1; TRBD1 might be the D (5 bases). CDR3 length: 13 residues. Germline lookup yields CDR1 LNHDA and CDR2 SQIVND (reference sequence). Trimming cost V 6 bases and J 1 base, with 9 bases left between them. The CDR3 loop is CASRRQPNTEAFF. The DNA of the CDR3 is TGTGCCAGTAGAAGACAGCCGAACACTGAAGCTTTCTTT.

This rearrangement joins TRBV27 to TRBJ2-7; D perhaps matches TRBD2 (6 bases). CDR1 MNHEY and CDR2 SMNVEV come from the germline V gene (reference sequence). V was trimmed by 6 bases and J by 2 bases, leaving 14 bases between them. The CDR3 covers 14 residues. DNA of the CDR3: TGTGCCAGCAGCTTGGGGGGATCACCCTACGAGCAGTACTTC. Translating it yields CASSLGGSPYEQYF.

The V call is TRBV7-9, the J call TRBJ2-1; D uncertain. The germline V and J ends were trimmed by 2 bases and 3 bases, with 17 bases remaining between them. The CDR3 totals 17 residues. Germline V gene sequence: CDR1 SEHNR, CDR2 FQNEAQ (reference sequence). CDR3 amino acids: CASSLLLTDPGYNEQFF. CDR3 coding DNA: TGTGCCAGCAGCTTACTTTTGACGGATCCCGGCTACAATGAGCAGTTCTTC.

This clone showed up just a few times. The chain uses TRBV27 and TRBJ1-2; TRBD1 aligns across 8 bases. CDR3 size: 15 residues. Germline V gene data show CDR1 as MNHEY and CDR2 as SMNVEV (reference sequence). Trimming at V came to 7 bases and at J to 4 bases, leaving 11 bases not matched to a gene. CDR3 loop: CASTSDRARPYGYTF. In DNA, the CDR3 is TGTGCCAGCACATCGGACAGGGCCCGCCCCTATGGCTACACCTTC.

The V gene is TRBV4-1, the J gene TRBJ1-5, with a possible D match to TRBD1 (5 bases). This CDR3 region has 16 residues. The V end lost 6 bases, the J end lost 4 bases, and 19 bases lay between the germline ends. In germline, CDR1 is MGHRA, CDR2 YSYEKL. The CDR3 region is CASSPEATGSNQPQHF. For the CDR3, the DNA is TGCGCCAGCAGTCCCGAGGCCACAGGCTCTAATCAGCCCCAGCATTTT.

J is TRBJ2-1 and V is TRBV7-8; D unclear. Germline CDR1 and CDR2: SGHVS and FQNEAQ. V lost 5 bases and J 9 bases, leaving 23 bases between the germline ends. CDR3 length: 16 residues. CDR3 sequence reads: CASSAPRLVGASEQFF. The CDR3 bases are TGTGCCAGCAGCGCGCCGCGCCTAGTCGGAGCAAGTGAGCAGTTCTTC. Complete variable domain (other parts from reference TRBV7-8 and TRBJ2-1): GAGVSQSPRYKVAKRGQDVALRCDPISGHVSLFWYQQALGQGPEFLTYFQNEAQLDKSGLPSDRFFAERPEGSVSTLKIQRTQQEDSAVYLCASSAPRLVGASEQFFGPGTRLTVL.

The rearrangement uses TRBV29-1 and TRBJ1-1; D is perhaps TRBD1 (5 bases). Germline CDR1 reads SQVTM; CDR2 reads ANQGSEA. CDR3 length: 17 amino acids. Trimming removed 0 bases at V and 1 base at J, with 18 bases between. This chain's CDR3 is CSVEDYRFGRENTEAFF. The CDR3, as DNA: TGCAGCGTTGAAGATTATAGATTTGGCAGGGAGAACACTGAAGCTTTCTTT.

V and J are TRBV2 and TRBJ2-5; TRBD1 or TRBD2 may be the D gene (6 bases each). The end of the DNA is better explained by TRBJ2-7, so the J call may be wrong. CDR1 SNHLY and CDR2 FYNNEI come from the germline V gene. The CDR3 consists of 13 residues. The CDR3 loop is CASSEERGDEQYF. The CDR3 DNA follows: TGTGCCAGCAGTGAAGAGAGGGGGGACGAGCAGTACTTC.

The V and J genes are TRBV7-9 and TRBJ2-5, with D unclear. The CDR3 contains 15 residues. CDR1 SEHNR and CDR2 FQNEAQ come from the germline V gene (reference sequence). V was shortened by 0 bases and J by 5 bases, with 13 bases between the two germline ends. CDR3 in amino acids: CASSLASGRLETQYF. DNA for the CDR3: TGTGCCAGCAGCTTAGCGTCGGGCCGGTTGGAGACCCAGTACTTC.

The chain employs TRBV2 and TRBJ2-3, with TRBD2 identical over 9 bases. The germline gives CDR1 SNHLY, CDR2 FYNNEI. The CDR3 covers 16 residues. J lost 1 base, V lost 7 bases, and 9 bases had no gene match. The CDR3 DNA is TGTGCCAGCATCAGCGGGGGGCCTTGGGGCACAGATACGCAGTATTTT. Translating it yields CASISGGPWGTDTQYF.

This clone was picked up a small number of times. This chain uses TRBV10-3 with TRBJ1-5, with D unresolved. The CDR3 spans 13 residues. Trimming pared 6 bases from V and 5 bases from J, leaving 11 bases between. Germline V gives CDR1 ENHRY, CDR2 SYGVKD. The CDR3 protein is CAIRAGGDQPQHF. The CDR3 coding sequence is TGTGCCATCAGAGCGGGCGGCGATCAGCCCCAGCATTTT.

J is TRBJ2-6 and V is TRBV5-6; D gene unclear. The CDR3 has 16 residues. Germline V gene lookup returns CDR1 SGHDT and CDR2 YYEEEE. Trimming pared 2 bases from V and 0 bases from J, leaving 9 bases between. For the CDR3, the DNA is TGTGCCAGCAGCTTAACAGCCCCCTCTGGGGCCAACGTCCTGACTTTC. It translates to CASSLTAPSGANVLTF.

V and J are TRBV4-3 and TRBJ1-3; the match to TRBD1 covers 9 bases. Trimming removed 3 bases from V and 6 bases from J; junction bases left unmatched: 6. The CDR3 spans 15 residues. CDR1 and CDR2 from the germline V gene are LGHNA and YSLEER. The CDR3 nucleotides read TGCGCCAGCAGCCAGGAAGGGACAGGGCAAAACACCATATATTTT. It encodes CASSQEGTGQNTIYF.

J is TRBJ1-1 and V is TRBV4-1; 8 positions match TRBD1. Losses at the gene ends were 4 bases for V and 5 bases for J; bases not matched to a gene: 6. CDR3 length equals 14 residues. The germline V gene has CDR1 MGHRA and CDR2 YSYEKL. CDR3 nucleotides: TGCGCCAGCAGCCGGGTGGACAGGGCAACTGAAGCTTTCTTT. The encoded protein is CASSRVDRATEAFF.

This chain links TRBV5-4 with TRBJ2-3; D is possibly TRBD2 (7 bases). Germline V gene data show CDR1 as SGHNT and CDR2 as YYREEE (reference sequence). Trimming pared 5 bases from V and 7 bases from J, leaving 17 bases between. The CDR3 totals 14 residues. The CDR3 coding sequence is TGTGCCAGCAGGAAAGAGGGGGGGCGGAATACGCAGTATTTT. It is translated as CASRKEGGRNTQYF.

This CDR3 reads CASSLDISNTEAFF. The CDR3 DNA reads as TGTGCCAGCAGCTTGGACATATCGAACACTGAAGCTTTCTTT. This chain joins TRBV7-2 and TRBJ1-1; TRBD1 is a possible D gene (5 bases). Germline lookup yields CDR1 SGHTA and CDR2 FQGNSA. The CDR3 spans 14 residues. The V gene lost 3 bases and the J gene lost 1 base, with 9 bases spanning the gap.

The chain combines TRBV7-6 with TRBJ2-7; D possibly uses TRBD1 or TRBD2 (5 bases each). The length of the CDR3 is 13 residues. Germline values: CDR1 SGHVS, CDR2 FNYEAQ. The V end was cut by 3 bases, the J end by 3 bases, with 9 bases between. CDR3 sequence (DNA): TGTGCCAGCAGCTTCCGGGACGGCTACGAGCAGTACTTC. Amino acid sequence: CASSFRDGYEQYF. Together with reference TRBV7-6 and TRBJ2-7, the CDR3 gives the full variable domain: GAGVSQSPRYKVTKRGQDVALRCDPISGHVSLYWYRQALGQGPEFLTYFNYEAQQDKSGLPNDRFSAERPEGSISTLTIQRTEQRDSAMYRCASSFRDGYEQYFGPGTRLTVT.

The chain is built from TRBV30 and TRBJ2-5; D is perhaps TRBD2 (6 bases). There are 13 residues in the CDR3. CDR1 is GTSNPN, CDR2 SVGIG, per germline (reference sequence). V was shortened by 5 bases and J by 1 base, with 11 bases between the two germline ends. CDR3 sequence: CAWGPGVQETQYF. CDR3 coding DNA: TGTGCCTGGGGGCCGGGAGTCCAAGAGACCCAGTACTTC.

The genes are TRBV30 and TRBJ2-5; 7 nucleotides agree with TRBD1. CDR1 is GTSNPN and CDR2 is SVGIG in the germline V gene (reference sequence). The CDR3 is 14 amino acids. V was clipped by 2 bases and J by 2 bases; unmatched bases: 5. This CDR3 reads CAWSRDRGQETQYF. CDR3 in DNA: TGTGCCTGGAGTCGGGACAGAGGACAAGAGACCCAGTACTTC.

The chain has TRBV7-8 and TRBJ1-2, with 12 positions matching TRBD1. This CDR3 is built from 16 residues. Trimming cost V 2 bases and J 2 bases; bases outside gene matches: 3. The germline CDR1 and CDR2 sequences are SGHVS and FQNEAQ. The CDR3 nucleotides are TGTGCCAGCAGCTTACTGGGACAGGGGGCCAACTATGGCTACACCTTC. Residues: CASSLLGQGANYGYTF.

The genes are TRBV18 and TRBJ2-3; possibly TRBD1 or TRBD2 for D (6 bases each). This CDR3 is 15 amino acids long. Germline V gene lookup returns CDR1 KGHSH and CDR2 LQKENI. Trimming left V 2 bases short and J 0 bases short, with 9 bases between. The CDR3 DNA follows: TGTGCCAGCTCACCAGGGGGGCTAAGCACAGATACGCAGTATTTT. Translating it yields CASSPGGLSTDTQYF. The variable domain in full, with the rest retrieved from reference TRBV18 and TRBJ2-3, is NAGVMQNPRHLVRRRGQEARLRCSPMKGHSHVYWYRQLPEEGLKFMVYLQKENIIDESGMPKERFSAEFPKEGPSILRIQQVVRGDSAAYFCASSPGGLSTDTQYFGPGTRLTVL.

This clone appeared a few times. In DNA form, the CDR3 reads TGTGCCAGCAGCCTGGACAGGGGTAAATCACCCCTCCACTTT. As protein: CASSLDRGKSPLHF. V usage is TRBV7-3 and J usage is TRBJ1-6; TRBD1 aligns across 9 bases. The CDR3 is 14 amino acids. The V gene end was trimmed by 5 bases and the J gene end by 10 bases; junction bases not matched to a gene: 6. Germline values: CDR1 SGHTA, CDR2 FQGTGA.